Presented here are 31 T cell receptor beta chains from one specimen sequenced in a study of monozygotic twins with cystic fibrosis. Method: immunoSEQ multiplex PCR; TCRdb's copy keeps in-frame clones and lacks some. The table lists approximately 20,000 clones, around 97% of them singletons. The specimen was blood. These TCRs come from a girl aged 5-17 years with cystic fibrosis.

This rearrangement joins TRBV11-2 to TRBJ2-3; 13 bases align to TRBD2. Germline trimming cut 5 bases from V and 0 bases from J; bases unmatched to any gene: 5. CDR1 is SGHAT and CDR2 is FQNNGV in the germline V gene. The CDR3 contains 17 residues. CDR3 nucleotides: TGTGCCAGCAGCCCGGGGACTAGCGGGGCTAGCACAGATACGCAGTATTTT. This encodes CASSPGTSGASTDTQYF.

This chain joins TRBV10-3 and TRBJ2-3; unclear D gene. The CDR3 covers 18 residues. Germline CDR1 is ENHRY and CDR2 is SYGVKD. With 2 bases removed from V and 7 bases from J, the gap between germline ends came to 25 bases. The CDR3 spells CAISETFFQPSVVNTQYF. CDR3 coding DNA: TGTGCCATCAGTGAGACCTTTTTCCAGCCGTCGGTAGTAAATACGCAGTATTTT.

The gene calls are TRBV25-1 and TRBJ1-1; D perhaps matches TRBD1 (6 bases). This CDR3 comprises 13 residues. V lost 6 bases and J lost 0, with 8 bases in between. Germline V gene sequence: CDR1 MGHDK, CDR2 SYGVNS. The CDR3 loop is CASRTGVNTEAFF. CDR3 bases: TGTGCCAGCAGGACAGGCGTGAACACTGAAGCTTTCTTT.

CDR3 residues: CASSLGQGAAQPQHF. Written as DNA, the CDR3 is TGCGCCAGCAGCTTGGGACAGGGGGCCGCTCAGCCCCAGCATTTT. This chain links TRBV5-1 with TRBJ1-5; 10 positions agree with TRBD1. Germline CDR1 SGHRS, CDR2 YFSETQ. The junction had 3 bases not matched to a gene; V was cut back by 0 bases and J by 6 bases. The CDR3 length is 15 residues.

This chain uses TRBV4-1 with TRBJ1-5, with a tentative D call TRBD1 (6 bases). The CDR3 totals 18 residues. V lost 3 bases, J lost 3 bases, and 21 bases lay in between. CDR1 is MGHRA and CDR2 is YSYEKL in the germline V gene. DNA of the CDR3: TGCGCCAGCAGCCAGGGTTTTCCCGGACAGTTTGACAATCAGCCCCAGCATTTT. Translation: CASSQGFPGQFDNQPQHF.

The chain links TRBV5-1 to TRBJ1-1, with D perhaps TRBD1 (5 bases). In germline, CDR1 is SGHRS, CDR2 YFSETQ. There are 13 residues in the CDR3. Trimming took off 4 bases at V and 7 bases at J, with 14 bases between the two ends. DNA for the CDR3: TGCGCCAGCAGCCCTCCGGGACGGAGTGAAGCTTTCTTT. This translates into CASSPPGRSEAFF.

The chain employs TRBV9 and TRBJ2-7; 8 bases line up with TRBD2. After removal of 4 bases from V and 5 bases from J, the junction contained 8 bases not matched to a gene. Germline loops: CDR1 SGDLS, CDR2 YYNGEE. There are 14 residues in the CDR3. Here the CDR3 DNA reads TGTGCCAGCAGCTTAGCGGGATTCGGAAACGAGCAGTACTTC. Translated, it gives CASSLAGFGNEQYF.

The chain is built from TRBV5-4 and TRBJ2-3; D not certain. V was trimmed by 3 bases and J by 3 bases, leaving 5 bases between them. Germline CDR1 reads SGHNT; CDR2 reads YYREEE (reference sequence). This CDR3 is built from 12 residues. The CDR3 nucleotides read TGTGCCAGCAGCTCCTCTACAGATACGCAGTATTTT. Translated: CASSSSTDTQYF.

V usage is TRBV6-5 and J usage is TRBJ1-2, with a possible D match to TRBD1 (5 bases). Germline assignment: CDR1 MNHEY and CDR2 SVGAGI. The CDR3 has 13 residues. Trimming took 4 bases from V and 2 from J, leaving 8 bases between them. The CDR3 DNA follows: TGTGCCAGCAGTTTAGACAGAAACTATGGCTACACCTTC. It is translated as CASSLDRNYGYTF.

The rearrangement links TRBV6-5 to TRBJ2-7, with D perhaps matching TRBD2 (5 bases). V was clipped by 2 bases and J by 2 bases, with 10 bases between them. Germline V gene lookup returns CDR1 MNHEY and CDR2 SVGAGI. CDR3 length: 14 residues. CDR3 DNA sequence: TGTGCCAGCAGTTACCACGCCGGGGCCTACGAGCAGTACTTC. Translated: CASSYHAGAYEQYF.

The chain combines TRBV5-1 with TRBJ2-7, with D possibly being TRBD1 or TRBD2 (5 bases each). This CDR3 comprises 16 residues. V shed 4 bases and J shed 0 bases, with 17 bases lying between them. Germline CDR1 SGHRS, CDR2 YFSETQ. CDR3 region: CASSPGRDGYSYEQYF. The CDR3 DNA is TGCGCCAGCAGCCCCGGCCGGGACGGATACTCCTACGAGCAGTACTTC.

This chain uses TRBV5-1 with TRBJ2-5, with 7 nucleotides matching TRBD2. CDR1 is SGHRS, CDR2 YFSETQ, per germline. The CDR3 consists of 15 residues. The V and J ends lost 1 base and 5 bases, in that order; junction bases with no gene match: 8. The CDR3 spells CASSLRGLDTETQYF. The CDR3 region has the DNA TGCGCCAGCAGCTTGCGCGGACTAGATACGGAGACCCAGTACTTC.

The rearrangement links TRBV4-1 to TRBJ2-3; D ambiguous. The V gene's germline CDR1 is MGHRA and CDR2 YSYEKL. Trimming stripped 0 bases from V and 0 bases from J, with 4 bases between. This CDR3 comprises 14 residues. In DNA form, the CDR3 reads TGCGCCAGCAGCCAAGATAGCAGCACAGATACGCAGTATTTT. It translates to CASSQDSSTDTQYF.

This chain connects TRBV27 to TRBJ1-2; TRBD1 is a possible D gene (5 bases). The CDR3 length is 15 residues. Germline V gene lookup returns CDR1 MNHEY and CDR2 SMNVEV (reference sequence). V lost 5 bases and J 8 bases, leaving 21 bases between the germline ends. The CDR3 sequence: CASSPGTTNWVGYTF. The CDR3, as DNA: TGTGCCAGCAGTCCCGGGACCACGAACTGGGTGGGCTACACCTTC.

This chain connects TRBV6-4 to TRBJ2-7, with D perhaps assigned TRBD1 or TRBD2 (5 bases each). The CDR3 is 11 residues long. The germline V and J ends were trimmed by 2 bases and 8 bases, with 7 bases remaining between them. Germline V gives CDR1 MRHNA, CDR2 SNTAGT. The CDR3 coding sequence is TGTGCCAGCAGTGACGGGGGTAAGCAGTACTTC. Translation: CASSDGGKQYF.

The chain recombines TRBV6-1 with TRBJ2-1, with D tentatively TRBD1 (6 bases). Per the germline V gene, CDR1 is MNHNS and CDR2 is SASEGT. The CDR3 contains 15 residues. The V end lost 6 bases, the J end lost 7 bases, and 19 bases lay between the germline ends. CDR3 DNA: TGTGCCAGCAGCCAAGGCACAGGGTGGGGGAATGAGCAGTTCTTC. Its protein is CASSQGTGWGNEQFF.

The CDR3 coding sequence is TGTGCCTGGAGTTCGTTGGTGGTGGGCACCGGGGAGCTGTTTTTT. Its translation is CAWSSLVVGTGELFF. This chain joins TRBV30 and TRBJ2-2; D call uncertain. In germline, CDR1 is GTSNPN, CDR2 SVGIG (reference sequence). The CDR3 runs to 15 residues. Trimming removed 2 bases from V and 4 bases from J, with 14 bases in between.

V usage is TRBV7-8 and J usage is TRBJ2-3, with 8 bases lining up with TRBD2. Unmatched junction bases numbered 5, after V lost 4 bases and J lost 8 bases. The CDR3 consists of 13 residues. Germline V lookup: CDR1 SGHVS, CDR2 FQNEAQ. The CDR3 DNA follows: TGTGCCAGCAGCTGGCGGGGGGTTAGTACGCAGTATTTT. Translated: CASSWRGVSTQYF.

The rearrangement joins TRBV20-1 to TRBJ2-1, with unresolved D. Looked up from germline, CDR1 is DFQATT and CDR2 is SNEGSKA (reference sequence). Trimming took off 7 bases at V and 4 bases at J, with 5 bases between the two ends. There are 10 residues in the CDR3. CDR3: CSVRYNEQFF. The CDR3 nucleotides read TGCAGTGTGAGGTACAATGAGCAGTTCTTC.

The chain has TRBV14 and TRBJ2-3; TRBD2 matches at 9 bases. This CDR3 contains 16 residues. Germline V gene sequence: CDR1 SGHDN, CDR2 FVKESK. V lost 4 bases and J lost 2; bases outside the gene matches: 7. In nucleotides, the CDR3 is TGTGCCAGCAGCCCCTTAGCGGGAGAGACCACAGATACGCAGTATTTT. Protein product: CASSPLAGETTDTQYF.

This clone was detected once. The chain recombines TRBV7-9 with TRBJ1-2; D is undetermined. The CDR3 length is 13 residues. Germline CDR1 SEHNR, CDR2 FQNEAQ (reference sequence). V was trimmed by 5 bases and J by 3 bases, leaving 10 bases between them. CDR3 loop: CASSQEGYYGYTF. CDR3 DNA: TGTGCCAGCAGCCAAGAAGGATACTATGGCTACACCTTC. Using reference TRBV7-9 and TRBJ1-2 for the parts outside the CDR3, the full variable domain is DTGVSQNPRHKITKRGQNVTFRCDPISEHNRLYWYRQTLGQGPEFLTYFQNEAQLEKSRLLSDRFSAERPKGSFSTLEIQRTEQGDSAMYLCASSQEGYYGYTFGSGTRLTVV.

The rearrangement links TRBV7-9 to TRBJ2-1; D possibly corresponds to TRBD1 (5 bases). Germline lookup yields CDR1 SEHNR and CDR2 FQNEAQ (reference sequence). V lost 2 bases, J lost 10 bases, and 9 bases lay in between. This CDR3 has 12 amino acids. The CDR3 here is CASSLQGLEQFF. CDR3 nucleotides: TGTGCCAGCAGCTTACAGGGCCTAGAGCAGTTCTTC.

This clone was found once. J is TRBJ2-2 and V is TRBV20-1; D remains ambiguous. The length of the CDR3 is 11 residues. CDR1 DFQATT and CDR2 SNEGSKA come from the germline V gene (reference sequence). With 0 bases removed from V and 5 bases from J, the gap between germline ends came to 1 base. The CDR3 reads CSARDTGELFF. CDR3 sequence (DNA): TGCAGTGCTAGAGATACCGGGGAGCTGTTTTTT.

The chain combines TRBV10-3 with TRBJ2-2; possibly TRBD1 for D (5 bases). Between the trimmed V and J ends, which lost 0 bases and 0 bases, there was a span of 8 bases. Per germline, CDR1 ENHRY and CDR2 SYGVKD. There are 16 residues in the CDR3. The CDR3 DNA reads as TGTGCCATCAGTGAGTCGGTAGGGGCGAACACCGGGGAGCTGTTTTTT. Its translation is CAISESVGANTGELFF.

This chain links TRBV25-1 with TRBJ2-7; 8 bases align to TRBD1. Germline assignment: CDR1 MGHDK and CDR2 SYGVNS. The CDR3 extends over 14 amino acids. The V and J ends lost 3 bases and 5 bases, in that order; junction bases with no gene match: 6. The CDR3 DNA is TGTGCCAGCAGTGATTCCCTGACAGGGGACGAGCAGTACTTC. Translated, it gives CASSDSLTGDEQYF.

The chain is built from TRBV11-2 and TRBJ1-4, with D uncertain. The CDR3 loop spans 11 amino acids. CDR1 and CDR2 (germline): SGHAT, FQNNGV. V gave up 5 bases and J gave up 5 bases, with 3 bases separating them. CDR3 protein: CASSGNEKLFF. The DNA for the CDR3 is TGTGCCAGCAGCGGAAATGAAAAACTGTTTTTT.

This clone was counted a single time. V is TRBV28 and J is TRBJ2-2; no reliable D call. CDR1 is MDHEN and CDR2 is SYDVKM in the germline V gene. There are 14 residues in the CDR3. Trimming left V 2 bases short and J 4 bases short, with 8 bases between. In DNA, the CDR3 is TGTGCCAGCAGTTTACCCGAAGGCACCGGGGAGCTGTTTTTT. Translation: CASSLPEGTGELFF.

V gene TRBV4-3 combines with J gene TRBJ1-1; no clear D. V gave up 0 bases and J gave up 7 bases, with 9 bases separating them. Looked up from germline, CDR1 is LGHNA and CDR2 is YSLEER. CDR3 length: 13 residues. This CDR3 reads CASSQEGRIEAFF. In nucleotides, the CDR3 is TGCGCCAGCAGCCAAGAAGGGAGGATTGAAGCTTTCTTT.

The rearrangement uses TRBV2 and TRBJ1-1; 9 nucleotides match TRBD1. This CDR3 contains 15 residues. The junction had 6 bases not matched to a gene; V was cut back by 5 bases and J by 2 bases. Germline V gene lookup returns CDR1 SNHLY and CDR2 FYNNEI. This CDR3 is CASSPGTGTNTEAFF. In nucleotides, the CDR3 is TGTGCCAGCAGTCCCGGGACAGGGACTAACACTGAAGCTTTCTTT.

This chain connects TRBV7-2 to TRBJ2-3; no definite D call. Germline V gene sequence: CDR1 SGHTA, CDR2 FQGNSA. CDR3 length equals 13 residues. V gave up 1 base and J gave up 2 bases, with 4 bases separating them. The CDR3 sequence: CASSLGHTDTQYF. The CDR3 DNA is TGTGCCAGCAGCTTAGGCCACACAGATACGCAGTATTTT. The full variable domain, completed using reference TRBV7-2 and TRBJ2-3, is GAGVSQSPSNKVTEKGKDVELRCDPISGHTALYWYRQSLGQGLEFLIYFQGNSAPDKSGLPSDRFSAERTGGSVSTLTIQRTQQEDSAVYLCASSLGHTDTQYFGPGTRLTVL.

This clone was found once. The DNA for the CDR3 is TGTGCCAGCAGTCTCCTCACTAGCGGGGGTTACAATGAGCAGTTCTTC. The encoded protein is CASSLLTSGGYNEQFF. This chain joins TRBV25-1 and TRBJ2-1; TRBD2 aligns across 11 bases. The CDR3 consists of 16 residues. Germline V lookup: CDR1 MGHDK, CDR2 SYGVNS. Trimming removed 5 bases from V and 4 bases from J; junction bases left unmatched: 7.